The 17 T cell receptor beta chains below all came from one sample that was sequenced in a study of cytomegalovirus exposure and HLA in healthy donors. The PCR made use of 60 Vbeta and 13 Jbeta primers. The protocol was immunoSEQ multiplex PCR, while the TCRdb copy is restricted to in-frame clones and leaves out a portion. The profile shows more than 150,000 clones, over 60% of them singletons. Sequencing input: PBMCs. The receptors here all came from a man between 18 and 29 years old in good health and CMV-seronegative.

V and J are TRBV7-3 and TRBJ2-1; 9 nucleotides align to TRBD2. V lost 3 bases to trimming and J lost 0 bases; unmatched junction nucleotides: 0. Per the germline V gene, CDR1 is SGHTA and CDR2 is FQGTGA. The CDR3 length is 15 residues. CDR3 sequence: CASSFSGSSYNEQFF. For the CDR3, the DNA is TGTGCCAGCAGCTTTAGCGGGAGCTCCTACAATGAGCAGTTCTTC.

V is TRBV6-5 and J is TRBJ2-7; D is unresolved. This CDR3 is built from 16 residues. Germline V CDR1 and CDR2: MNHEY, SVGAGI. V was cut by 0 bases and J by 6 bases, with 18 bases left in between. The CDR3 is CASSYSDVREVGEQYF. The DNA of the CDR3 is TGTGCCAGCAGTTACTCGGATGTCCGAGAGGTAGGCGAGCAGTACTTC.

This clone has only one observation. This sequence joins TRBV5-6 and TRBJ2-7, with D unresolved. Germline lookup yields CDR1 SGHDT and CDR2 YYEEEE. V dropped 3 bases and J dropped 0 bases, with 13 bases sitting between them. The CDR3 contains 15 residues. The CDR3 is CASSWARRPSYEQYF. In nucleotides, the CDR3 is TGTGCCAGCAGCTGGGCGAGACGCCCCTCCTACGAGCAGTACTTC.

This clone was counted once. The chain uses TRBV28 and TRBJ1-3; D is possibly TRBD1 (6 bases). The CDR3 is made up of 14 amino acids. Germline CDR1 reads MDHEN; CDR2 reads SYDVKM. V was cut by 7 bases and J by 4 bases, with 14 bases left in between. Written as DNA, the CDR3 is TGTGCCAGCAACACACAGGGAGCCGGAAACACCATATATTTT. It translates to CASNTQGAGNTIYF.

The J gene is TRBJ2-3, the V gene TRBV29-1; 8 bases map to TRBD2. Germline V gene lookup returns CDR1 SQVTM and CDR2 ANQGSEA. The CDR3 is made up of 15 amino acids. The V and J ends lost 6 bases and 6 bases, in that order; junction bases with no gene match: 14. The CDR3 region is CSVGRGGLPGDTQYF. The CDR3 DNA reads TGCAGCGTAGGGCGCGGGGGGCTACCTGGGGATACGCAGTATTTT.

V is TRBV6-1 and J is TRBJ1-3, with D unclear. Germline V CDR1 and CDR2: MNHNS, SASEGT. Trimming cost V 6 bases and J 0 bases, with 6 bases left between them. The CDR3 length is 13 residues. The CDR3 sequence is CASRTSSGNTIYF. For the CDR3, the DNA is TGTGCCAGCAGAACTTCCTCTGGAAACACCATATATTTT.

The chain joins TRBV27 to TRBJ1-1; TRBD1 might be the D (5 bases). Germline CDR1 and CDR2: MNHEY and SMNVEV (reference sequence). V was cut by 3 bases and J by 7 bases, with 9 bases left in between. The CDR3 sequence is 12 residues long. CDR3 region: CASSFLGGEAFF. CDR3 bases: TGTGCCAGCAGTTTTTTGGGGGGTGAAGCTTTCTTT.

This chain connects TRBV6-1 to TRBJ1-5; D is ambiguous. Trimming cost V 3 bases and J 4 bases, with 16 bases left between them. Germline V gene data show CDR1 as MNHNS and CDR2 as SASEGT. The CDR3 sequence is 16 residues long. This CDR3 is CASSEAGGIGNQPQHF. DNA for the CDR3: TGTGCCAGCAGTGAGGCCGGAGGTATAGGTAATCAGCCCCAGCATTTT.

V and J are TRBV14 and TRBJ2-7; no clear D. Trimming took off 5 bases at V and 6 bases at J, with 14 bases between the two ends. This CDR3 is 13 amino acids long. Per germline, CDR1 SGHDN and CDR2 FVKESK. CDR3 sequence: CASSKEIQGEQYF. As DNA, the CDR3 is TGTGCCAGCAGCAAGGAGATCCAAGGCGAGCAGTACTTC.

The genes are TRBV5-1 and TRBJ1-6, with 8 bases aligning to TRBD1. Germline V gene data show CDR1 as SGHRS and CDR2 as YFSETQ. V trimming: 4 bases; J trimming: 5 bases; junction bases outside the gene matches: 5. The length of the CDR3 is 15 residues. CDR3 nucleotide sequence: TGCGCCAGCAGCCCGCAGGGACAGGATAATTCACCCCTCCACTTT. Its translation: CASSPQGQDNSPLHF.

This clone came up a few times. The chain has TRBV6-1 and TRBJ2-2; TRBD1 agrees at 8 bases. V lost 8 bases to trimming and J lost 4 bases; unmatched junction nucleotides: 6. CDR1 MNHNS and CDR2 SASEGT come from the germline V gene. The CDR3 sequence is 14 residues long. The CDR3 protein is CASFRTGPTGELFF. CDR3 in DNA: TGTGCCAGCTTCAGGACAGGGCCCACCGGGGAGCTGTTTTTT.

The chain has TRBV6-1 and TRBJ2-5; D uncertain. Germline CDR1 and CDR2: MNHNS and SASEGT. The CDR3 sequence is 11 residues long. Deletions cut 6 bases from V and 6 bases from J, with 8 bases between. CDR3: CASRLQQTQYF. Written as DNA, the CDR3 is TGTGCCAGCAGACTACAACAGACCCAGTACTTC.

The J gene is TRBJ2-7, the V gene TRBV5-6; D remains ambiguous. V lost 0 bases and J lost 7, with 14 bases in between. The V gene's germline CDR1 is SGHDT and CDR2 YYEEEE. The CDR3 spans 14 residues. CDR3 amino acids: CASSLEVKTGEQYF. The CDR3 DNA is TGTGCCAGCAGCTTGGAAGTCAAGACCGGGGAGCAGTACTTC.

The J gene is TRBJ2-1, the V gene TRBV9, with D possibly matching TRBD2 (5 bases). The CDR3 runs 15 residues. V shed 4 bases and J shed 3 bases, with 14 bases lying between them. Germline V gives CDR1 SGDLS, CDR2 YYNGEE. In DNA, the CDR3 is TGTGCCAGCAGCCCCTGGTATAGCGACTACAATGAGCAGTTCTTC. Translation: CASSPWYSDYNEQFF.

This clone was seen once. The chain links TRBV7-9 to TRBJ1-5; 8 nucleotides align to TRBD1. V lost 1 base to trimming and J lost 7 bases; unmatched junction nucleotides: 6. Germline assignment: CDR1 SEHNR and CDR2 FQNEAQ (reference sequence). The CDR3 extends over 15 amino acids. In nucleotides, the CDR3 is TGTGCCAGCAGCTTAGACAGGGGGGGCGTGCAGCCCCAGCATTTT. It is translated as CASSLDRGGVQPQHF.

The J gene is TRBJ2-7, the V gene TRBV6-5, with D possibly matching TRBD2 (6 bases). V lost 6 bases and J 4 bases, leaving 16 bases between the germline ends. In germline, CDR1 is MNHEY, CDR2 SVGAGI. The CDR3 loop spans 14 amino acids. The CDR3 sequence: CASSPRDFSYEQYF. The CDR3 DNA sequence: TGTGCCAGCAGCCCCCGGGACTTTTCATACGAGCAGTACTTC.

The gene calls are TRBV6-1 and TRBJ2-2; 8 nucleotides agree with TRBD2. Germline loops: CDR1 MNHNS, CDR2 SASEGT. The CDR3 totals 14 residues. Germline trimming cut 2 bases from V and 4 bases from J; bases unmatched to any gene: 0. CDR3 residues: CASSERGGTGELFF. CDR3 DNA sequence: TGTGCCAGCAGTGAACGGGGGGGCACCGGGGAGCTGTTTTTT.